The clone carrying this TCR beta chain was counted a few times. The data originate from a study of cytomegalovirus exposure and HLA in healthy donors. CDR1 is SGHRS and CDR2 is YFSETQ in the germline V gene. V lost 2 bases to trimming and J lost 0 bases; unmatched junction nucleotides: 1. This CDR3 is 15 amino acids long. Primers for the PCR totalled 60 Vbeta and 13 Jbeta. Measured with immunoSEQ multiplex PCR; TCRdb has only the in-frame clones, and not every one. The table records some 70,000 clones, roughly two thirds of them present only once. The TCR comes from a woman aged 45-65 years in good health and CMV-seronegative. The genes are TRBV5-1 and TRBJ2-5, with 10 bases aligning to TRBD2. The specimen was PBMCs. The CDR3 sequence: CASSFGLADQETQYF. CDR3 sequence (DNA): TGCGCCAGCAGCTTTGGACTAGCGGACCAAGAGACCCAGTACTTC. Full variable domain (rest looked up from reference TRBV5-1 and TRBJ2-5): KAGVTQTPRYLIKTRGQQVTLSCSPISGHRSVSWYQQTPGQGLQFLFEYFSETQRNKGNFPGRFSGRQFSNSRSEMNVSTLELGDSALYLCASSFGLADQETQYFGPGTRLLVL.